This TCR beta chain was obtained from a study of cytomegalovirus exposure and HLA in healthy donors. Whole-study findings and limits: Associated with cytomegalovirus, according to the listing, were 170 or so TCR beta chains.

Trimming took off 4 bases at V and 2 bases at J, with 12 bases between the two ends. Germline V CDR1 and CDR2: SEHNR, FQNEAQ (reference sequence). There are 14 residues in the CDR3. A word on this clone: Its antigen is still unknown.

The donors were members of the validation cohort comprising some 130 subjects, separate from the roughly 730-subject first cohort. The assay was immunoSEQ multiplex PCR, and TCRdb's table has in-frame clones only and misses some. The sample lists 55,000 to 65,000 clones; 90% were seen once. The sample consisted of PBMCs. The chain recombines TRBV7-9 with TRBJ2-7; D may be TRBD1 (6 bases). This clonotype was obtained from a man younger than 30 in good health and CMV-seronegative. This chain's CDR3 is CASSSYRAPYEQYF. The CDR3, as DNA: TGTGCCAGCAGCTCATACAGGGCCCCCTACGAGCAGTACTTC. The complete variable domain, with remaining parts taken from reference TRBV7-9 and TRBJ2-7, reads DTGVSQNPRHKITKRGQNVTFRCDPISEHNRLYWYRQTLGQGPEFLTYFQNEAQLEKSRLLSDRFSAERPKGSFSTLEIQRTEQGDSAMYLCASSSYRAPYEQYFGPGTRLTVT.